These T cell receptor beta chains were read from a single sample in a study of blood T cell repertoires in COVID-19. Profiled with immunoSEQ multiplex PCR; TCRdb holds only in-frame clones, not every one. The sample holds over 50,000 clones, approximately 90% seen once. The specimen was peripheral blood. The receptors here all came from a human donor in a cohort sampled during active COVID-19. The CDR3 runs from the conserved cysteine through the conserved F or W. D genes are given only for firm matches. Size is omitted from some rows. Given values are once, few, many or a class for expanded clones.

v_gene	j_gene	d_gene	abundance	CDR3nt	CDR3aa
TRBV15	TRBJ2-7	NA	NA	TGTGCCACCAGCAGAGTCCCGGACAGCCTGTTAGGGCAGTACTTC	CATSRVPDSLLGQYF
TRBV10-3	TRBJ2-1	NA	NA	TGTGCCATCAGTGATTCTCGGGGGGCCAGGGAGCAGTTCTTC	CAISDSRGAREQFF
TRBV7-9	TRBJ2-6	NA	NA	TGTGCCAGCAGCACCCTGAGCGAGTCTGGGGCCAACGTCCTGACTTTC	CASSTLSESGANVLTF
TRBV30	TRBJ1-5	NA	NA	TGTGCCTGGAGTCCGGCTGGACAGCTTAATCAGCCCCAGCATTTT	CAWSPAGQLNQPQHF
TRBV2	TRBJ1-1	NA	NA	TGTGCCAGAAAAAATGCGGGGGGCACTGAAGCTTTCTTT	CARKNAGGTEAFF
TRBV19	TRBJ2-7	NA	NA	TGTGCCAGTAGCCCGGGACAATCAGGCGACGAGCAGTACTTC	CASSPGQSGDEQYF
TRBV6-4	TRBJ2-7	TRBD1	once	TGTGCCAGCAGTGACGACAGGGTGGAATACCGCTGCGAGCAGTACTTC	CASSDDRVEYRCEQYF
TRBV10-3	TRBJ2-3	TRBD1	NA	TGTGCCCTCGGGACAGGTGCCACGGCGGGCACAGATACGCAGTATTTT	CALGTGATAGTDTQYF
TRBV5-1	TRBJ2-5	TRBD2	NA	TGCGCCAGCAGCCCCAGGACTAGCGGGTTTACAGAGACCCAGTACTTC	CASSPRTSGFTETQYF
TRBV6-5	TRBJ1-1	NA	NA	TGTGCCAGCAGTTCCCCGAGTAACACTGAAGCTTTCTTT	CASSSPSNTEAFF
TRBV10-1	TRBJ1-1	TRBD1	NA	TGCGCCAGCAGCGGACCTTGGACAGGGGGGGAAGCTTTCTTT	CASSGPWTGGEAFF